The clone carrying this T cell receptor beta chain has just a few counts. The antigen is undetermined. These data come from a study of T cell repertoires in cytomegalovirus infection. Study-wide background: Shared public TCR beta signatures pointed to both CMV infection and a matching HLA type.

TCRdb processed the reads anew with MiXCR; each CDR3 protein has one entry. The sample has about 490,000 distinct CDR3 sequences, 15% to 20% seen once. CDR1 SNHLY and CDR2 FYNNEI come from the germline V gene. V was clipped by 3 bases and J by 4 bases, with 10 bases between them. CDR3 length: 14 residues. Study outcomes and limitations: HLA-C-restricted CMV-specific TCR beta clonotypes were dominant in the ex vivo response.

The sample was CD8+ T cells from PBMCs. This TCR derives from a human donor in good health (CMV status not recorded). Some clones in this sample may be carry-over from other donors' samples. V gene TRBV2 combines with J gene TRBJ2-1, with D unclear. CDR3 DNA: TGTGCCAGCAGTGAGAGAACCCGGTACAATGAGCAGTTCTTC. Translated: CASSERTRYNEQFF.